Following are 2 T cell receptor beta chains from one sample sequenced in a study of siplizumab effects on memory and regulatory T cells. Profiling relied on immunoSEQ multiplex PCR, and the TCRdb table lists in-frame clones only, not all of them. The sample has tens of thousands of clones, 89% seen once. Sequenced material: naive CD4+ T cells sorted from blood. The origin of the receptors is a human donor in good health.

The chain carries TRBV28 and TRBJ2-3, with a weak D call TRBD2 (5 bases). This CDR3 spans 13 amino acids. V dropped 6 bases and J dropped 5 bases, with 12 bases sitting between them. Germline assignment: CDR1 MDHEN and CDR2 SYDVKM. As DNA, the CDR3 is TGTGCCAGCAGCTCTGGAGGTCGAGATACGCAGTATTTT. This sequence encodes CASSSGGRDTQYF.

This clone came up once. V and J are TRBV6-1 and TRBJ2-7; 8 nucleotides match TRBD1. Germline V gene data show CDR1 as MNHNS and CDR2 as SASEGT. The CDR3 extends over 15 amino acids. J lost 3 bases, V lost 6 bases, and 10 bases had no gene match. CDR3 nucleotide sequence: TGTGCCAGCAGGGGCGGACGGACAGGGAGCTACGAGCAGTACTTC. It yields the protein CASRGGRTGSYEQYF.